This T cell receptor (beta chain) comes out of a study of neoadjuvant nivolumab and ipilimumab in lung cancer. On the study more broadly: The combination arm added day-1 ipilimumab 1 mg/kg to nivolumab 3 mg/kg on days 1, 15, 29. Study-level points and caveats: Higher pretherapy blood TCR richness went with higher resected-tumor richness. TCR richness and clonality were higher in tumors than adjacent uninvolved lung.

The table came from immunoSEQ multiplex PCR; TCRdb's copy has only in-frame clones and leaves some out. This sample has about 18,000 clones, with more than 75% found just once. Comment on this clone: The antigen remains unidentified.

CDR1 and CDR2 (germline): LNHDA, SQIVND (reference sequence). The V gene end was trimmed by 1 base and the J gene end by 1 base; junction bases not matched to a gene: 7. This CDR3 region has 19 residues. This chain uses TRBV19 with TRBJ2-4; 13 bases map to TRBD2. The source of this sequence is an adult with non-small cell lung cancer. Sequenced here: tumor tissue, sampled after neoadjuvant nivolumab, alone or with ipilimumab, at or shortly before surgery. CDR3 protein: CASSIAPGTSGTAKNIQYF. CDR3 DNA sequence: TGTGCCAGTAGTATAGCCCCCGGGACTAGCGGGACGGCCAAAAACATTCAGTACTTC.